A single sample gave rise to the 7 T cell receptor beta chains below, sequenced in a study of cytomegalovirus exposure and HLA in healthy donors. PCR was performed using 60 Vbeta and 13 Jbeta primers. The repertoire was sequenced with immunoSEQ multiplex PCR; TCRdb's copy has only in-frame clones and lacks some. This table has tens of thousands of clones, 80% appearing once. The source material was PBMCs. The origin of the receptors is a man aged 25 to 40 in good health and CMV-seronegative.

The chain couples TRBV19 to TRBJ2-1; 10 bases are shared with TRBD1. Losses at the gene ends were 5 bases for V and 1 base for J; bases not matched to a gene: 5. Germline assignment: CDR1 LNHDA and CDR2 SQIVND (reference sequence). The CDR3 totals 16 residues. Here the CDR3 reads CASSPRDRGSYNEQFF. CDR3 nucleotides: TGTGCCAGTAGTCCGCGGGACAGGGGTTCCTACAATGAGCAGTTCTTC.

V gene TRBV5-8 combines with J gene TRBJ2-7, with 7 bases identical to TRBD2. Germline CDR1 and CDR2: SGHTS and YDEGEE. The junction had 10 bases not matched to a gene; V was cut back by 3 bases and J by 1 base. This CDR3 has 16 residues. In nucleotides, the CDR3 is TGTGCCAGCAGCTCGAGTGGCCCTAGCGGATCCTACGAGCAGTACTTC. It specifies CASSSSGPSGSYEQYF. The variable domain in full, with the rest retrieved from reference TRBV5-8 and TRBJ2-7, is EAGVTQSPTHLIKTRGQQATLRCSPISGHTSVYWYQQALGLGLQFLLWYDEGEERNRGNFPPRFSGRQFPNYSSELNVNALELEDSALYLCASSSSGPSGSYEQYFGPGTRLTVT.

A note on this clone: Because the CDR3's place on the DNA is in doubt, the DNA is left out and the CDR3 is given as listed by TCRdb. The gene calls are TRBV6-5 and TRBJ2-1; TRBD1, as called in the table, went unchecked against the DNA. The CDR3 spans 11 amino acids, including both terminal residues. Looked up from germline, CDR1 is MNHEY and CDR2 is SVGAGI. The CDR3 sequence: CAVGAGTGWFF.

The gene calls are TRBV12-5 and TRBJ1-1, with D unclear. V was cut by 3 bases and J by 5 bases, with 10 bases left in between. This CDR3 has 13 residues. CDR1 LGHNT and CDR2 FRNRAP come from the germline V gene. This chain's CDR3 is CASGFKQNTEAFF. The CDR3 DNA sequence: TGTGCTAGTGGTTTTAAACAGAATACTGAAGCTTTCTTT.

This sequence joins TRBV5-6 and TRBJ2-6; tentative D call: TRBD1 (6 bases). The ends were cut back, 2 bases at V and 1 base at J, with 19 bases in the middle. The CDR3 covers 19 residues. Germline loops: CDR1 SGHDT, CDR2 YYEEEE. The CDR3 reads CASSFLPDRGNSGANVLTF. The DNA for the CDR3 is TGTGCCAGCAGCTTCTTACCGGACAGAGGAAATTCTGGGGCCAACGTCCTGACTTTC.

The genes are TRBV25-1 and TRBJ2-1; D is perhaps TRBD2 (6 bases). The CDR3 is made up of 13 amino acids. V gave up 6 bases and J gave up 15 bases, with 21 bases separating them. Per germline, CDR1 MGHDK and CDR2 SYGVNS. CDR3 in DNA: TGTGCCAGCAGACCAAGTCGGTCCGGGGGACTGTTCTTC. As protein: CASRPSRSGGLFF. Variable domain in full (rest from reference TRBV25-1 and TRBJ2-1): EADIYQTPRYLVIGTGKKITLECSQTMGHDKMYWYQQDPGMELHLIHYSYGVNSTEKGDLSSESTVSRIRTEHFPLTLESARPSHTSQYLCASRPSRSGGLFFGPGTRLTVL.

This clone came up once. CDR3 DNA sequence: TGTGCCAGCTCACCGCGGCCTAGCGGGGGTTCCTACGAGCAGTACTTC. Protein: CASSPRPSGGSYEQYF. The chain recombines TRBV18 with TRBJ2-7; TRBD2 matches at 10 bases. J was trimmed by 1 base and V by 3 bases; bases with no gene match: 6. The CDR3 sequence is 16 residues long. Germline CDR1 and CDR2: KGHSH and LQKENI.